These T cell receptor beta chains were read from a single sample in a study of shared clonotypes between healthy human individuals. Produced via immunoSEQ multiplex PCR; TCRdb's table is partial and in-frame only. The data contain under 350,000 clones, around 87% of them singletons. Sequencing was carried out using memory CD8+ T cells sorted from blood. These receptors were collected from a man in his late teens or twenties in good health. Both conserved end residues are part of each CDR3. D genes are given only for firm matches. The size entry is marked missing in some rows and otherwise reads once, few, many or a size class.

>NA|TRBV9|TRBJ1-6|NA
TGTGCCAGCAGCGTAATGGACGCGCCTACCCTCCACTTT
CASSVMDAPTLHF
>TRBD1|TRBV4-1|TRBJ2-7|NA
TGCGCCAGCAGCCACCACGGACAGGGGGGTTCCTACGAGCAGTACTTC
CASSHHGQGGSYEQYF
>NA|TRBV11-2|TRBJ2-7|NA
TGTGCCAGCAGCTTAGGTGTCTGGGATCTGCCCTCGGGGCAGTACTTC
CASSLGVWDLPSGQYF
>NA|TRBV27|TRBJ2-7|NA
TGTGCCAGCAGTCTCCTTAAGGGATACGAGCAGTACTTC
CASSLLKGYEQYF
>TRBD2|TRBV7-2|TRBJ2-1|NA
TGTGCCAGCAGCCAAAGAATATCGGGACTAGCGGCCTACAATGAGCAGTTCTTC
CASSQRISGLAAYNEQFF
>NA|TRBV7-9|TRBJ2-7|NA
TGTGCCAGCAGCTTAGCGGGGCAGGGTCCCTACGAGCAGTACTTC
CASSLAGQGPYEQYF
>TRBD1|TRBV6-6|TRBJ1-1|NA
TGTGCCAGCAGTCCCGGGACAGGAGAGGTGAACACTGAAGCTTTCTTT
CASSPGTGEVNTEAFF
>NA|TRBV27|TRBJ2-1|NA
TGTGCCAGCAGTTGGAGTAACTACAATGAGCAGTTCTTC
CASSWSNYNEQFF
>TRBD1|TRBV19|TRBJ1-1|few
TGTGCCAGTAGTCCAACCGACAGGGGAACTGAAGCTTTCTTT
CASSPTDRGTEAFF
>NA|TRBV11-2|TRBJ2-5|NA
TGTGCCAGCAGCCGTCGATCTTGGGAGACCCAGTACTTC
CASSRRSWETQYF
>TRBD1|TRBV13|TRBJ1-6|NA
TGTGCCAGCAGCACCCGGGACAGAGATTTTGGTTCACCCCTCCACTTT
CASSTRDRDFGSPLHF
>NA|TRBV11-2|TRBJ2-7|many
TGTGCCAGCAGCTTAGATCCTGGACGGGAAGCGTACTTC
CASSLDPGREAYF
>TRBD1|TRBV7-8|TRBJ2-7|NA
TGTGCCAGCAGCTTGCCGACAGGGACGGGCGATCGGTACTACGAGCAGTACTTC
CASSLPTGTGDRYYEQYF
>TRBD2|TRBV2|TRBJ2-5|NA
TGTGCCAGCAGACCCGGGACTAGCGGGGGGTTCCAAGAGACCCAGTACTTC
CASRPGTSGGFQETQYF
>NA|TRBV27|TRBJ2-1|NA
TGTGCCAGCAGCCGCGGTGGATCCTACAATGAGCAGTTCTTC
CASSRGGSYNEQFF
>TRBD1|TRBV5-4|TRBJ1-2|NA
TGTGCCAGCAGCTCGGAAGGGGGCGCAGAAAGTCGGGGCTACACCTTC
CASSSEGGAESRGYTF
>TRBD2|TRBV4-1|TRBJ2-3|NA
TGCGCCAGCAGCCTGGCGGGAGGGCCGGGAGATACGCAGTATTTT
CASSLAGGPGDTQYF
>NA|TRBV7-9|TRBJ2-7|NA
TGTGCCAGCAGCTCACCCCCCGGGACTTCGAGCTCCTACGAGCAGTACTTC
CASSSPPGTSSSYEQYF
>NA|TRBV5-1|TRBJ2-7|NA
TGCGCCAGCAGCTTGGCAGGGACTCCCTACGAGCAGTACTTC
CASSLAGTPYEQYF
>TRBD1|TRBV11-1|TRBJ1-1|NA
TGTGCCAGCAGCTTATGGAAGGGACAGGGAAAGAACACTGAAGCTTTCTTT
CASSLWKGQGKNTEAFF
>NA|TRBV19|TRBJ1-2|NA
TGTGCCAGTAGTATACCCTACGACTGGGGACCTAACTATGGCTACACCTTC
CASSIPYDWGPNYGYTF
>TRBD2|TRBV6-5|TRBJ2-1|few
TGTGCCAGCAGCTTGGTAGCGGGGGGGCAGAATGAGCAGTTCTTC
CASSLVAGGQNEQFF
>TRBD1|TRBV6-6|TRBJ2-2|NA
TGTGCCAGCAGGAACCGGGACAGGGTCACCGGGGAGCTGTTTTTT
CASRNRDRVTGELFF